This T cell receptor beta chain derives from a study of regulatory T cells in long-lasting Graves disease. The study's findings and limits: Persistent Graves' patients showed a TCR diversity that was lower than that of newly diagnosed ones.

This clonotype was counted ten times or more. Its antigen is not identified. iRepertoire HTBI primers and Arm-PCR of CDR3 regions built TCR beta libraries. One entry per CDR3 protein, called by TCRdb with MiXCR from the multiplex PCR reads. The sample lists about 400,000 distinct CDR3 sequences, under 20% occurring once. The time point was: newly diagnosed GD, antithyroid drugs for less than 3 months. Construction of the TCR library relied on RNA isolated from PBMCs. Patients came through an endocrinology department, and that department was in Xi'an, China. This sample also belongs to another study, concerning T cells in Graves' hyperthyroidism and ophthalmopathy. From that second work: An initial round of RT-PCR targeting the TCR CDR3 relied on the HTBI primer set.

The sample was peripheral blood mononuclear cells (PBMCs), taken at new diagnosis, from a patient treated with antithyroid drugs. The receptor was isolated from a woman aged 18-29 years with Graves disease.

Here the CDR3 DNA reads TGTGCCAGCAGGGTCGGGGGAATCAGCAATCAGCCCCAGCATTTT. The encoded protein is CASRVGGISNQPQHF. The V call is TRBV28, the J call TRBJ1-5; maybe TRBD1 (5 bases). Germline CDR1 MDHEN, CDR2 SYDVKM. This CDR3 is built from 15 residues. Trimming shortened V by 6 bases and J by 1 base, and 13 bases separated the two germline ends.